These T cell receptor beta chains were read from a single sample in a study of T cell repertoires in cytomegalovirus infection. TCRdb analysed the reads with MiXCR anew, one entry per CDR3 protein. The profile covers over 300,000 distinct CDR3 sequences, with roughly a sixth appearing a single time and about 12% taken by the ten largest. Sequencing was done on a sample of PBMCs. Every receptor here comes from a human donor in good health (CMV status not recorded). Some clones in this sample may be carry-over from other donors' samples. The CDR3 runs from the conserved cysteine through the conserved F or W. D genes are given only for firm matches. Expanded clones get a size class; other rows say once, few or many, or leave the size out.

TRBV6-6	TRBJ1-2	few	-	TGTGCCAGCAGTTACGGGGCAGCTAATAACTATGGCTACACCTTC	CASSYGAANNYGYTF
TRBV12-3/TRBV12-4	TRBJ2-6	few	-	TGTGCCAGCAGCAACTCGGGGTCTGGGGCCAACGTCCTGACTTTC	CASSNSGSGANVLTF
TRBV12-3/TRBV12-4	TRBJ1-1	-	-	TGTGCCAGCAGTTACCGGGACTTTTCTGAAGCTTTCTTT	CASSYRDFSEAFF
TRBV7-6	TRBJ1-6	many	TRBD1	TGTGCCAGCAGCTTACGTCCGGGACAGAATAATTCACCCCTCCACTTT	CASSLRPGQNNSPLHF
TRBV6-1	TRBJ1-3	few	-	TGTGCCAGCAGTAGCGATGGGGCGGGCGGAAACACCATATATTTT	CASSSDGAGGNTIYF
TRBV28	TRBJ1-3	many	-	TGTGCCAGCAGTAAGGGGGGGCGAGTCTCCTCTGGAAACACCATATATTTT	CASSKGGRVSSGNTIYF
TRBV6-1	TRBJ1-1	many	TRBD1	TGTGCCAGCGGGAACAGGGGCGGGAACACTGAAGCTTTCTTT	CASGNRGGNTEAFF
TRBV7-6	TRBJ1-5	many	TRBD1	TGTGCCAGCAGCCTGAGACAGGGAGGGAGGGAGCCCCAGCATTTT	CASSLRQGGREPQHF
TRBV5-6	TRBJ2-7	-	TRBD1	TGTGCCAGCAGCTCACCGGGACAGGAGTACGAGCAGTACTTC	CASSSPGQEYEQYF
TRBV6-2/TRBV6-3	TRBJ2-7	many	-	TGTGCCAGCAGTTATGGAGGCAGGGGCAACGAGCAGTACTTC	CASSYGGRGNEQYF
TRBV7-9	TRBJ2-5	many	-	TGTGCCAGCAGCTTACTGGCCTCCGAAGAGACCCAGTACTTC	CASSLLASEETQYF
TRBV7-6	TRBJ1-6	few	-	TGTGCCAGCAGCTCTACAAATAATTCACCCCTCCACTTT	CASSSTNNSPLHF
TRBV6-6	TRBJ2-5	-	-	TGTGCCAGCAGTGAGAGACGGCAGTCAGAGACCCAGTACTTC	CASSERRQSETQYF
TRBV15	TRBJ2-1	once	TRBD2	TGTGCCACCAGCAGAGCCCCGGGACTAGCGGGGGGCGACAATGAGCAGTTCTTC	CATSRAPGLAGGDNEQFF
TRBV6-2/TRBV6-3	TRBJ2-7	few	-	TGTGCCAGCAACGACGGGCTCTACGAGCAGTACTTC	CASNDGLYEQYF
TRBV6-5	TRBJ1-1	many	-	TGTGCCAGCAGTTACTCGAGTATGTTGGCAGACTTTGACACTGAAGCTTTCTTT	CASSYSSMLADFDTEAFF
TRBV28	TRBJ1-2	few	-	TGTGCCAGCAGTTCACAGGGAGCCTACACCTTC	CASSSQGAYTF
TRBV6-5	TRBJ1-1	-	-	TGTGCCAGCAGCACCCTAGGGACATCGAACACTGAAGCTTTCTTT	CASSTLGTSNTEAFF
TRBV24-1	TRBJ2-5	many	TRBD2	TGTGCCACCAGTGACGGAGGTAGCGGGCAAGAGACCCAGTACTTC	CATSDGGSGQETQYF
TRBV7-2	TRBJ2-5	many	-	TGTGCCAGCAGCTTCTTAGGAACCCAGTACTTC	CASSFLGTQYF
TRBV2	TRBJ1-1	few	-	TGTGCCAGCAGTGCCGGGACTAGTGAAGCTTTCTTT	CASSAGTSEAFF
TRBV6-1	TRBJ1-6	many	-	TGTGCCAGCAGGGAAAACACCAGTAATTCACCCCTCCACTTT	CASRENTSNSPLHF
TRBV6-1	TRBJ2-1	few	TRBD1	TGTGCCAGCAGTGGGGGACAGGGCCCCTACAATGAGCAGTTCTTC	CASSGGQGPYNEQFF
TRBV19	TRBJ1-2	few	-	TGTGCCAGTAGTATTGAGACAGCCCACTATGGCTACACCTTC	CASSIETAHYGYTF
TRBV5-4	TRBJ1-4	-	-	TGTGCCAGCAGCTTGGGGCAGCAAAATGAAAAACTGTTTTTT	CASSLGQQNEKLFF
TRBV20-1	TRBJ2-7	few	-	TGCAGTGCTAGCGCTGGGGGGAGAAGCTCCTACGAGCAGTACTTC	CSASAGGRSSYEQYF
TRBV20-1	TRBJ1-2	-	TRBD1	TGCAGCGGCGGGGAGGGGGCTGATGGCTACACCTTC	CSGGEGADGYTF
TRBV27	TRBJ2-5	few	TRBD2	TGTGCCAGCAGTTTAGGTCAGGCTAGCGGGGGGGCCGGGGAGACCCAGTACTTC	CASSLGQASGGAGETQYF
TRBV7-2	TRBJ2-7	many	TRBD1	TGTGCCAGCAGCTTTGACGCCAGACAGGGCGAGCAGTACTTC	CASSFDARQGEQYF
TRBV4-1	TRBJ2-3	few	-	TGCGCCAGCAGCACCACAGCCACAGATACGCAGTATTTT	CASSTTATDTQYF
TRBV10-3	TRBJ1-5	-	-	TGTGCCATCAGTTCTGGACTCTATCAGCCCCAGCATTTT	CAISSGLYQPQHF
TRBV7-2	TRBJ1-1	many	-	TGTGCCAGCAGCTTCAACAGCAACACTGAAGCTTTCTTT	CASSFNSNTEAFF
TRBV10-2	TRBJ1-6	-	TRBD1	TGCGCCAGCAGAGGGACAGGGGCCGGGAATTCACCCCTCCACTTT	CASRGTGAGNSPLHF